A selection of T cell receptor beta chains follows, all from one sample in a study of T cell repertoires in cytomegalovirus infection. A single record per CDR3 protein comes from TCRdb applying MiXCR to the reads. The table records under 200,000 distinct CDR3 sequences, less than 9.5% of them present only once. Sequencing was done on a sample of PBMCs. Receptor source: a human donor in good health (CMV status not recorded). Some clones in this sample may be carry-over from other donors' samples. The CDR3 runs from the conserved cysteine through the conserved F or W. Each record gives: J gene, V gene, D gene, clone size, CDR3 length, CDR3 protein, CDR3 DNA. The D gene is left open where the match is weak. Some rows mark clone size as missing; the rest say once, few, many or name a class of expanded clone.

J gene: TRBJ1-3; V gene: TRBV28; D gene: -; clone size: many; CDR3 length: 14; CDR3 protein: CASRPPSSGNTIYF; CDR3 DNA: TGTGCCAGCAGACCTCCTAGCTCTGGAAACACCATATATTTT
J gene: TRBJ1-1; V gene: TRBV7-2; D gene: -; clone size: many; CDR3 length: 17; CDR3 protein: CASSLDWLTATRTEAFF; CDR3 DNA: TGTGCCAGCAGCTTAGATTGGTTGACAGCCACTAGGACTGAAGCTTTCTTT
J gene: TRBJ1-2; V gene: TRBV7-2; D gene: -; clone size: many; CDR3 length: 16; CDR3 protein: CASSLSINSRDYGYTF; CDR3 DNA: TGTGCCAGCAGCTTGTCGATTAACAGCCGGGACTATGGCTACACCTTC
J gene: TRBJ2-2; V gene: TRBV7-6; D gene: -; clone size: many; CDR3 length: 12; CDR3 protein: CASSPSYGELFF; CDR3 DNA: TGTGCCAGCAGCCCTTCTTACGGGGAGCTGTTTTTT
J gene: TRBJ1-1; V gene: TRBV28; D gene: TRBD1; clone size: many; CDR3 length: 16; CDR3 protein: CASSFGDRGGNTEAFF; CDR3 DNA: TGTGCCAGCAGTTTCGGAGACAGGGGGGGGAACACTGAAGCTTTCTTT
J gene: TRBJ2-2; V gene: TRBV30; D gene: -; clone size: many; CDR3 length: 15; CDR3 protein: CACSLPGIDTGELFF; CDR3 DNA: TGTGCCTGCTCCCTCCCAGGGATTGACACCGGGGAGCTGTTTTTT
J gene: TRBJ2-5; V gene: TRBV28; D gene: TRBD2; clone size: many; CDR3 length: 15; CDR3 protein: CASSFWREGQETQYF; CDR3 DNA: TGTGCCAGCAGTTTTTGGCGGGAGGGCCAGGAGACCCAGTACTTC
J gene: TRBJ2-2; V gene: TRBV7-8; D gene: TRBD1; clone size: many; CDR3 length: 16; CDR3 protein: CASSPQTGGNTGELFF; CDR3 DNA: TGTGCCAGCAGCCCTCAGACAGGGGGGAACACCGGGGAGCTGTTTTTT
J gene: TRBJ2-1; V gene: TRBV5-4; D gene: -; clone size: -; CDR3 length: 11; CDR3 protein: CASSLGREQFF; CDR3 DNA: TGTGCCAGCAGTCTCGGGCGTGAGCAGTTCTTC
J gene: TRBJ2-3; V gene: TRBV7-8; D gene: TRBD2; clone size: many; CDR3 length: 15; CDR3 protein: CASRGAGGSTDTQYF; CDR3 DNA: TGTGCCAGCAGGGGAGCGGGGGGGAGCACAGATACGCAGTATTTT
J gene: TRBJ2-3; V gene: TRBV28; D gene: -; clone size: few; CDR3 length: 13; CDR3 protein: CARLRGYTDTQYF; CDR3 DNA: TGTGCCCGCCTAAGGGGCTACACAGATACGCAGTATTTT
J gene: TRBJ1-4; V gene: TRBV30; D gene: -; clone size: few; CDR3 length: 15; CDR3 protein: CAWSVRPGVNEKLFF; CDR3 DNA: TGTGCCTGGAGTGTACGGCCAGGGGTCAACGAAAAACTGTTTTTT
J gene: TRBJ1-6; V gene: TRBV20-1; D gene: -; clone size: few; CDR3 length: 16; CDR3 protein: CSGTGREDSYNSPLHF; CDR3 DNA: TGCAGTGGAACCGGCAGGGAAGATTCCTATAATTCACCCCTCCACTTT
J gene: TRBJ1-2; V gene: TRBV6-5; D gene: -; clone size: few; CDR3 length: 12; CDR3 protein: CASRGTYYGYTF; CDR3 DNA: TGTGCCAGCAGAGGGACGTACTATGGCTACACCTTC
J gene: TRBJ2-7; V gene: TRBV7-2; D gene: TRBD2; clone size: many; CDR3 length: 13; CDR3 protein: CASGGRVGYEQYF; CDR3 DNA: TGTGCTAGCGGGGGACGGGTGGGCTACGAGCAGTACTTC
J gene: TRBJ1-6; V gene: TRBV7-8; D gene: -; clone size: many; CDR3 length: 17; CDR3 protein: CASSSLEAGVVNSPLHF; CDR3 DNA: TGTGCCAGCAGCTCCTTGGAGGCCGGGGTCGTTAATTCACCCCTCCACTTT
J gene: TRBJ2-5; V gene: TRBV7-2; D gene: TRBD1; clone size: many; CDR3 length: 14; CDR3 protein: CASSLRGQGETQYF; CDR3 DNA: TGTGCCAGCAGCTTAAGGGGACAGGGTGAGACCCAGTACTTC
J gene: TRBJ1-5; V gene: TRBV6-2/TRBV6-3; D gene: TRBD1; clone size: few; CDR3 length: 17; CDR3 protein: CASSYKPGQGINQPQHF; CDR3 DNA: TGTGCCAGCAGTTACAAACCGGGACAGGGGATCAATCAGCCCCAGCATTTT
J gene: TRBJ1-4; V gene: TRBV7-8; D gene: -; clone size: many; CDR3 length: 14; CDR3 protein: CASSLLETNEKLFF; CDR3 DNA: TGTGCCAGCAGCTTACTCGAGACTAATGAAAAACTGTTTTTT
J gene: TRBJ2-7; V gene: TRBV6-1; D gene: -; clone size: many; CDR3 length: 16; CDR3 protein: CASSIHRDTSSYEQYF; CDR3 DNA: TGTGCCAGCAGTATCCACCGGGACACGAGCTCCTACGAGCAGTACTTC
J gene: TRBJ1-2; V gene: TRBV4-1; D gene: -; clone size: many; CDR3 length: 14; CDR3 protein: CASSHIQGRYGYTF; CDR3 DNA: TGCGCCAGCAGCCACATACAGGGTAGGTACGGCTACACCTTC
J gene: TRBJ2-5; V gene: TRBV7-9; D gene: TRBD2; clone size: few; CDR3 length: 15; CDR3 protein: CASSGRTSGSETQYF; CDR3 DNA: TGTGCCAGCAGCGGGAGGACTAGCGGGAGTGAGACCCAGTACTTC
J gene: TRBJ1-1; V gene: TRBV7-2; D gene: -; clone size: -; CDR3 length: 11; CDR3 protein: CASSRDGEAFF; CDR3 DNA: TGTGCCAGCAGCCGGGACGGTGAAGCTTTCTTT
J gene: TRBJ1-1; V gene: TRBV7-2; D gene: -; clone size: many; CDR3 length: 14; CDR3 protein: CASSFQLVRGDAFF; CDR3 DNA: TGTGCCAGCAGCTTTCAGTTGGTAAGGGGGGATGCTTTCTTT
J gene: TRBJ1-2; V gene: TRBV29-1; D gene: TRBD1; clone size: -; CDR3 length: 11; CDR3 protein: CSVSETGAARF; CDR3 DNA: TGCAGCGTGTCCGAGACAGGGGCGGCCAGATTC
J gene: TRBJ1-4; V gene: TRBV5-6; D gene: TRBD1; clone size: many; CDR3 length: 16; CDR3 protein: CASSSIQGASNEKLFF; CDR3 DNA: TGTGCCAGCAGCTCTATACAGGGGGCCTCGAATGAAAAACTGTTTTTT
J gene: TRBJ1-4; V gene: TRBV6-5; D gene: TRBD1; clone size: -; CDR3 length: 16; CDR3 protein: CASSPGQGIYDEKLFF; CDR3 DNA: TGTGCCAGCAGCCCGGGACAGGGGATATACGATGAAAAACTGTTTTTT
J gene: TRBJ1-1; V gene: TRBV11-3; D gene: TRBD1; clone size: many; CDR3 length: 14; CDR3 protein: CASSSRQGSTEAFF; CDR3 DNA: TGTGCCAGCAGCTCCAGACAGGGATCCACTGAAGCTTTCTTT
J gene: TRBJ1-1; V gene: TRBV7-2; D gene: -; clone size: many; CDR3 length: 14; CDR3 protein: CASSPQSLNTEAFF; CDR3 DNA: TGTGCCAGCAGCCCACAGAGCCTGAACACTGAAGCTTTCTTT
J gene: TRBJ1-5; V gene: TRBV18; D gene: -; clone size: many; CDR3 length: 15; CDR3 protein: CASSPERAGDQPQHF; CDR3 DNA: TGTGCCAGCTCACCAGAGCGGGCAGGGGACCAGCCCCAGCATTTT
J gene: TRBJ1-1; V gene: TRBV12-3/TRBV12-4; D gene: -; clone size: few; CDR3 length: 13; CDR3 protein: CASRLDRTTEAFF; CDR3 DNA: TGTGCCAGCAGACTAGACAGGACCACTGAAGCTTTCTTT
J gene: TRBJ2-2; V gene: TRBV28; D gene: -; clone size: many; CDR3 length: 16; CDR3 protein: CASSSPKLAVPGELFF; CDR3 DNA: TGTGCCAGCAGTTCTCCCAAGCTCGCCGTCCCCGGGGAGCTGTTTTTT
J gene: TRBJ2-1; V gene: TRBV10-3; D gene: -; clone size: few; CDR3 length: 18; CDR3 protein: CAISEFRQLTIMNNEQFF; CDR3 DNA: TGTGCCATCAGTGAGTTTAGACAGCTTACTATTATGAACAATGAGCAGTTCTTC
J gene: TRBJ1-5; V gene: TRBV28; D gene: TRBD1; clone size: -; CDR3 length: 13; CDR3 protein: CASGTGGLQPQHF; CDR3 DNA: TGTGCCAGCGGGACAGGGGGCTTGCAGCCCCAGCATTTT
J gene: TRBJ1-1; V gene: TRBV5-1; D gene: -; clone size: many; CDR3 length: 14; CDR3 protein: CASRSGYMNTEAFF; CDR3 DNA: TGCGCCAGCCGCTCCGGATACATGAACACTGAAGCTTTCTTT
J gene: TRBJ2-7; V gene: TRBV28; D gene: -; clone size: many; CDR3 length: 13; CDR3 protein: CASSFSGSYEQYF; CDR3 DNA: TGTGCCAGCAGTTTCTCCGGGAGCTACGAGCAGTACTTC
J gene: TRBJ2-2; V gene: TRBV7-8; D gene: TRBD2; clone size: few; CDR3 length: 18; CDR3 protein: CASSSTQRGGPNTGELFF; CDR3 DNA: TGTGCCAGCAGCTCCACACAACGGGGGGGCCCGAACACCGGGGAGCTGTTTTTT
J gene: TRBJ2-5; V gene: TRBV5-1; D gene: -; clone size: few; CDR3 length: 14; CDR3 protein: CASRKRPPQETQYF; CDR3 DNA: TGCGCCAGCAGAAAACGGCCTCCTCAAGAGACCCAGTACTTC
J gene: TRBJ1-4; V gene: TRBV4-3; D gene: -; clone size: many; CDR3 length: 16; CDR3 protein: CASSQGAGVIGEKLFF; CDR3 DNA: TGCGCCAGCAGCCAAGGAGCGGGGGTCATAGGTGAAAAACTGTTTTTT
J gene: TRBJ1-5; V gene: TRBV6-2/TRBV6-3; D gene: TRBD1; clone size: many; CDR3 length: 15; CDR3 protein: CASRTGRWTNQPQHF; CDR3 DNA: TGTGCCAGCAGGACAGGGCGCTGGACAAATCAGCCCCAGCATTTT
J gene: TRBJ1-1; V gene: TRBV7-9; D gene: TRBD1; clone size: -; CDR3 length: 14; CDR3 protein: CASSIQGMNTEAFF; CDR3 DNA: TGTGCCAGCAGCATACAGGGGATGAACACTGAAGCTTTCTTT
J gene: TRBJ2-7; V gene: TRBV6-2/TRBV6-3; D gene: -; clone size: many; CDR3 length: 13; CDR3 protein: CASSRTLTYEQYF; CDR3 DNA: TGTGCCAGCAGCCGGACGTTGACCTACGAGCAGTACTTC